This TCR beta chain was obtained from a study of T cell responses to AZD1222 COVID-19 vaccine. Study-level results: In a largely white British group with more females than males, clonal diversity was possibly underestimated. There were repertoire samples only from the period after the peak T cell response.

About this clone itself: Antigen: not known.

This CDR3 spans 13 amino acids. V lost 7 bases, J lost 8 bases, and 17 bases lay in between. The germline CDR1 and CDR2 sequences are MNHEY and SVGAGI. Here immunoSEQ multiplex PCR was the method, and the copy in TCRdb shows in-frame clones only, minus some. The top ten clones hold roughly 2.8% of a sample with about 97,000 clones, more than 70% of them seen once. This clonotype was obtained from an adult in good health. The gene calls are TRBV6-5 and TRBJ1-2; D is possibly TRBD1 (5 bases). The sample consisted of peripheral blood, taken on day 0 of AZD1222 vaccination. The CDR3 is CASTSSGGGGYTF. CDR3 sequence (DNA): TGTGCCAGCACCTCCAGCGGGGGTGGAGGCTACACCTTC.